These 12 T cell receptor beta chains originate from one sample sequenced in a study of blood T cell repertoires in COVID-19. Only in-frame clones appear in the TCRdb table, and some are missing; sequencing was by immunoSEQ multiplex PCR. The sample has 200,000 to 300,000 clones, roughly 76% seen once. The specimen was peripheral blood. The receptors originated from a woman older than 75 with COVID-19, enrolled during active disease.

This sequence joins TRBV3-1 (or the pseudogene TRBV3-2) and TRBJ1-1; TRBD1 matches 9 bases. This CDR3 is 14 amino acids long. Trimming at V came to 4 bases and at J to 5 bases, leaving 5 bases not matched to a gene. CDR1 is LGHDT, CDR2 YNNKEL, per germline (reference sequence). The CDR3 sequence is CASSPLGTGTEAFF. The CDR3 coding sequence is TGTGCCAGCAGCCCCCTGGGGACAGGGACTGAAGCTTTCTTT.

The CDR3 DNA reads TGTGCCAGCGGGCGATCCGGGACAGCACTATATGGCTACACCTTC. It is translated as CASGRSGTALYGYTF. V is TRBV28 and J is TRBJ1-2, with TRBD1 identical over 7 bases. Trimming took 8 bases from V and 5 from J; bases not matched to a gene: 14. Germline V lookup: CDR1 MDHEN, CDR2 SYDVKM. This CDR3 has 15 amino acids.

The rearrangement joins TRBV6-5 to TRBJ2-1; 9 nucleotides match TRBD1. Germline lookup yields CDR1 MNHEY and CDR2 SVGAGI. This CDR3 contains 12 residues. The trim removed 5 bases at V and 9 bases at J, leaving 2 bases unmatched. The CDR3 bases are TGTGCCAGCAGTAGGACAGGGGCTGAGCAGTTCTTC. Translated, it gives CASSRTGAEQFF.

The V call is TRBV19, the J call TRBJ2-1, with TRBD1 identical over 7 bases. Germline CDR1 is LNHDA and CDR2 is SQIVND (reference sequence). V lost 5 bases to trimming and J lost 6 bases; unmatched junction nucleotides: 10. This CDR3 has 15 amino acids. The CDR3 sequence: CASSALRTGVNEQFF. In DNA, the CDR3 is TGTGCCAGTAGTGCCCTGAGGACAGGAGTCAATGAGCAGTTCTTC.

The V gene is TRBV21-1, the J gene TRBJ2-7; TRBD2 reflects the table's D call only, with no check against the DNA. TRBV21-1 is described as a pseudogene. This CDR3 spans 15 amino acids. CDR3 region: CASRTPASGGYEQYF. The CDR3 bases are TGTGCCAGCAGAACCCCAGCGAGCGGGGGCTACGAGCAGTACTTC.

The chain is built from TRBV7-9 and TRBJ1-5; D ambiguous. From germline, CDR1 is SEHNR and CDR2 FQNEAQ (reference sequence). The CDR3 totals 15 residues. V lost 3 bases, J lost 0 bases, and 9 bases lay in between. The CDR3, as DNA: TGTGCCAGCAGCTTTTCCGAGGGTAGCAATCAGCCCCAGCATTTT. It is translated as CASSFSEGSNQPQHF.

The genes are TRBV7-2 and TRBJ2-3, with TRBD2 as a possible D gene (5 bases). The CDR3 spans 14 residues. From germline, CDR1 is SGHTA and CDR2 FQGNSA. The V end was cut by 1 base, the J end by 5 bases, with 10 bases between. The CDR3 protein is CASSLGRLRDTQYF. The CDR3 DNA reads TGTGCCAGCAGCTTAGGGAGGTTGCGAGATACGCAGTATTTT.

This clone has just one count. In DNA form, the CDR3 reads TGTGCCAGCAGCTTGGTCGGGGACTCCTATGGCTACACCTTC. Translating gives CASSLVGDSYGYTF. J is TRBJ1-2 and V is TRBV5-6; weak D call: TRBD1 (5 bases). The CDR3 totals 14 residues. CDR1 and CDR2 from the germline V gene are SGHDT and YYEEEE. Trimming cost V 0 bases and J 4 bases, with 10 bases left between them.

The chain has TRBV18 and TRBJ2-3; 10 nucleotides line up with TRBD2. The CDR3 length is 15 residues. Germline V gene sequence: CDR1 KGHSH, CDR2 LQKENI. Trimming removed 6 bases from V and 0 bases from J; junction bases left unmatched: 3. In nucleotides, the CDR3 is TGTGCCAGCTCTGGGACTAGCGCCAGCACAGATACGCAGTATTTT. It yields the protein CASSGTSASTDTQYF.

This sequence joins TRBV14 and TRBJ2-2; 7 nucleotides align to TRBD1. The germline gives CDR1 SGHDN, CDR2 FVKESK. The CDR3 runs 17 residues. V shed 0 bases, J shed 0 bases, and the junction held 4 bases outside the gene matches. This CDR3 reads CASSQDLGQTNTGELFF. Here the CDR3 DNA reads TGTGCCAGCAGCCAAGATTTGGGACAGACGAACACCGGGGAGCTGTTTTTT.

The chain carries TRBV30 and TRBJ1-1; 7 bases are a match to TRBD1. Germline V gene lookup returns CDR1 GTSNPN and CDR2 SVGIG (reference sequence). CDR3 length: 14 amino acids. J was trimmed by 3 bases and V by 7 bases; bases with no gene match: 11. The CDR3 DNA sequence: TGTGCCTACCGCCCGACAGGGTGGGACACTGAAGCTTTCTTT. This sequence encodes CAYRPTGWDTEAFF.

This chain joins TRBV12-3 or TRBV12-4 and TRBJ2-1, with 8 bases lining up with TRBD1. The V and J ends lost 6 bases and 8 bases, in that order; junction bases with no gene match: 6. The CDR3 contains 13 residues. CDR3 nucleotide sequence: TGTGCCAGCAGCCCGACAGGGGAGGATGAGCAGTTCTTC. Translated: CASSPTGEDEQFF.